The 8 T cell receptor beta chains listed next were all sequenced from one sample in a study of shared clonotypes between healthy human individuals. Produced via immunoSEQ multiplex PCR; TCRdb's table is partial and in-frame only. The sample yields roughly 2.5 million clones, 85% to 95% seen once. The sample was naive CD4+ T cells sorted from blood. The sample's subset: CD45RA+ positively selected. The receptors here all came from a man younger than 30 in good health.

The chain carries TRBV19 and TRBJ2-3; 12 nucleotides align to TRBD2. V was pared by 1 base and J by 1 base, with 3 bases of the junction left unmatched. Germline V lookup: CDR1 LNHDA, CDR2 SQIVND (reference sequence). The CDR3 is 17 residues long. CDR3 in DNA: TGTGCCAGTAGTATAGGACTAGCGGGGGACCGCACAGATACGCAGTATTTT. Translated: CASSIGLAGDRTDTQYF.

This chain connects TRBV19 to TRBJ1-1; 7 nucleotides align to TRBD1. This CDR3 is 16 amino acids long. Germline loops: CDR1 LNHDA, CDR2 SQIVND (reference sequence). V shed 3 bases, J shed 1 base, and the junction held 8 bases outside the gene matches. The chain's CDR3 is CASSILSGQPNTEAFF. The CDR3 DNA follows: TGTGCCAGTAGTATCCTCTCGGGACAGCCGAACACTGAAGCTTTCTTT.

The CDR3 loop reads CASGTSPSDEQFF. CDR3 DNA: TGCGCCAGCGGGACTAGCCCTTCCGATGAGCAGTTCTTC. The chain has TRBV5-1 and TRBJ2-1; 9 bases agree with TRBD2. V gave up 7 bases and J gave up 8 bases; unmatched junction bases: 7. The CDR3 has 13 amino acids. CDR1 is SGHRS, CDR2 YFSETQ, per germline.

CDR3 nucleotide sequence: TGCGCCAGCAGCCCGGCAGGGGGAAATTCACCCCTCCACTTT. Translation gives CASSPAGGNSPLHF. The genes are TRBV5-1 and TRBJ1-6, with TRBD1 matching over 7 bases. This CDR3 contains 14 residues. J lost 7 bases, V lost 4 bases, and 5 bases had no gene match. The germline V gene encodes CDR1 SGHRS and CDR2 YFSETQ.

CDR3 DNA: TGTGCCAGCTCAATCCGGGACGGACTGTACTATGGCTACACCTTC. Translating gives CASSIRDGLYYGYTF. V usage is TRBV18 and J usage is TRBJ1-2, with D possibly matching TRBD1 (5 bases). The germline V and J ends were trimmed by 5 bases and 3 bases, with 16 bases remaining between them. CDR1 and CDR2 from the germline V gene are KGHSH and LQKENI. The CDR3 runs to 15 residues.

This rearrangement joins TRBV19 to TRBJ2-1; TRBD2 is a possible D gene (6 bases). In germline, CDR1 is LNHDA, CDR2 SQIVND (reference sequence). V shed 3 bases and J shed 6 bases, with 15 bases lying between them. The CDR3 is 15 residues long. As DNA, the CDR3 is TGTGCCAGTAGTATCCGGGACTCCCGTGGCAATGAGCAGTTCTTC. Residues: CASSIRDSRGNEQFF.

This clone was recorded once. V usage is TRBV2 and J usage is TRBJ1-5, with a possible D match to TRBD1 (5 bases). Germline-derived CDR1 and CDR2 are SNHLY and FYNNEI. The CDR3 has 15 amino acids. The germline V and J ends were trimmed by 1 base and 7 bases, with 14 bases remaining between them. The DNA of the CDR3 is TGTGCCAGCAGTGAAGAGGCAGGGTTAGAACAGCCCCAGCATTTT. Its protein is CASSEEAGLEQPQHF.

The V and J genes are TRBV5-4 and TRBJ2-6, with 7 positions matching TRBD2. In germline, CDR1 is SGHNT, CDR2 YYREEE (reference sequence). V gave up 7 bases and J gave up 4 bases; unmatched junction bases: 11. This CDR3 contains 16 residues. The CDR3 is CASGWVGRSGANVLTF. The CDR3 DNA follows: TGTGCCAGCGGGTGGGTCGGGAGGTCAGGGGCCAACGTCCTGACTTTC.